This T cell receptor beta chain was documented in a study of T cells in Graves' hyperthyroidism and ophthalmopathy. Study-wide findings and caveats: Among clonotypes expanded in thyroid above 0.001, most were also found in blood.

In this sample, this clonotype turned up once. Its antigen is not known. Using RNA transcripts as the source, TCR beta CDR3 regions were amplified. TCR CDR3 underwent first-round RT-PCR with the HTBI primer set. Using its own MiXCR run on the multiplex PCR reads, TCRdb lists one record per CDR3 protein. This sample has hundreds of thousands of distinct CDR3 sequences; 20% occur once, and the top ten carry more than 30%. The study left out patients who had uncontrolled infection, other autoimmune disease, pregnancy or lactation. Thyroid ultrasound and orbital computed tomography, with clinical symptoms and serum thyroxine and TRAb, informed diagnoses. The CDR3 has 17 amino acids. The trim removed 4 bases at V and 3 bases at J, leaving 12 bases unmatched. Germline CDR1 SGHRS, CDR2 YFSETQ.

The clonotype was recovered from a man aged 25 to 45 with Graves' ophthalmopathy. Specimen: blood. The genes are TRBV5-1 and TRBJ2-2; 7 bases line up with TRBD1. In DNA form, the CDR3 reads TGCGCCAGCAGCCAAGCCACCGGGACAGCCTACACCGGGGAGCTGTTTTTT. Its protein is CASSQATGTAYTGELFF.